This TCR beta chain was captured by sequencing in a study of control samples from healthy donors and cancer patients. The assay was immunoSEQ multiplex PCR, and TCRdb's table has in-frame clones only and misses some. The sample carries under 450,000 clones, 90% recorded once. V lost 1 base and J lost 6, with 13 bases in between. CDR3 length: 16 amino acids. Germline V gene lookup returns CDR1 SGHVS and CDR2 FQNEAQ. The V gene is TRBV7-8, the J gene TRBJ1-6; tentatively, D is TRBD1 (5 bases). The sequenced material came from PBMCs. The sequence was obtained from a man aged 40-50 years with head and neck cancer. CDR3 bases: TGTGCCAGCAGCTTAGTAGGAGGGGTCGGTAATTCACCCCTCCACTTT. Encoded protein: CASSLVGGVGNSPLHF.